Below are 27 T cell receptor beta chains sequenced from a single sample in a study of OX40 agonist ivuxolimab in advanced cancers. Generated by immunoSEQ multiplex PCR, the TCRdb table keeps only in-frame clones and is missing some. The top ten clones hold over 3.5% of a sample with roughly 60,000 clones, around 85% of them seen once. The input for sequencing was CD4+ or CD8+ T cells sorted from blood, taken in a trial of the OX40 agonist ivuxolimab. The receptors were sampled from an adult with an advanced solid tumor such as melanoma, head and neck, liver or kidney cancer.

The gene calls are TRBV19 and TRBJ1-1; D is ambiguous. Germline values: CDR1 LNHDA, CDR2 SQIVND (reference sequence). The CDR3 has 17 amino acids. V lost 4 bases and J lost 0, with 18 bases in between. The CDR3 loop reads CASSNQQRADLNTEAFF. The CDR3 bases are TGTGCCAGTAGTAATCAGCAGCGGGCAGACTTGAACACTGAAGCTTTCTTT.

The genes are TRBV14 and TRBJ2-2; TRBD1 matches at 7 bases. CDR1 SGHDN and CDR2 FVKESK come from the germline V gene. This CDR3 has 16 residues. The V segment lost 4 bases and the J segment 1 base; nucleotides outside the gene matches: 6. The DNA for the CDR3 is TGTGCCAGCAGCCCGCCCGGGACAGTGAACACCGGGGAGCTGTTTTTT. Protein product: CASSPPGTVNTGELFF. Variable domain in full (rest from reference TRBV14 and TRBJ2-2): EAGVTQFPSHSVIEKGQTVTLRCDPISGHDNLYWYRRVMGKEIKFLLHFVKESKQDESGMPNNRFLAERTGGTYSTLKVQPAELEDSGVYFCASSPPGTVNTGELFFGEGSRLTVL.

This chain uses TRBV7-3 with TRBJ1-5; D unclear. The germline V gene has CDR1 SGHTA and CDR2 FQGTGA. Deletions cut 1 base from V and 7 bases from J, with 8 bases between. The CDR3 consists of 13 residues. The CDR3 region is CASSLRAGQPQHF. The DNA for the CDR3 is TGTGCCAGCAGCTTAAGGGCGGGGCAGCCCCAGCATTTT.

The chain employs TRBV25-1 and TRBJ1-4; D is uncertain. The CDR3 runs to 15 residues. With 5 bases removed from V and 8 bases from J, the gap between germline ends came to 18 bases. The germline V gene has CDR1 MGHDK and CDR2 SYGVNS. The CDR3, as DNA: TGTGCCAGCAGTCCAAGGACCTTAGGAGGGGAAAAACTGTTTTTT. It yields the protein CASSPRTLGGEKLFF.

The chain is built from TRBV9 and TRBJ2-5, with D tentatively TRBD2 (6 bases). CDR3 length: 15 residues. V was shortened by 4 bases and J by 0 bases, with 13 bases between the two germline ends. In germline, CDR1 is SGDLS, CDR2 YYNGEE. DNA of the CDR3: TGTGCCAGCAGCAAGAATATAGCGGACCAAGAGACCCAGTACTTC. This codes for CASSKNIADQETQYF.

This clone has just a few counts. The chain is built from TRBV7-9 and TRBJ2-7; no clear D. In germline, CDR1 is SEHNR, CDR2 FQNEAQ (reference sequence). V was clipped by 5 bases and J by 5 bases, with 16 bases between them. CDR3 length equals 14 residues. This CDR3 is CASSRGYLADEQYF. In nucleotides, the CDR3 is TGTGCCAGCAGCCGCGGATACCTCGCCGACGAGCAGTACTTC.

In regard to this clone: An end of the junction differs from the germline gene, which may be a read error. The same CDR3 can be traced to other DNA sequences in this sample. The V and J genes are TRBV28 and TRBJ2-7, with D unclear. Germline V gene sequence: CDR1 MDHEN, CDR2 SYDVKM. The CDR3 totals 13 residues. CDR3 region: CASTGRSSYEQYF. The DNA of the CDR3 is TGTGCCAGCACCGGCAGGAGCTCCTACGAACAGTACTTC.

This clone was recorded once. The J gene is TRBJ2-2, the V gene TRBV5-1; TRBD1 might be the D (6 bases). Trimming took off 1 base at V and 0 bases at J, with 13 bases between the two ends. The CDR3 spans 17 residues. Germline CDR1 SGHRS, CDR2 YFSETQ. The CDR3 nucleotides read TGCGCCAGCAGCTTGCTGGGGGCGGCATCGAACACCGGGGAGCTGTTTTTT. Its protein product is CASSLLGAASNTGELFF.

The CDR3 DNA reads TGTGCCAGCAGCCCCGACAGGGGGGTATATAATTCACCCCTCCACTTT. It specifies CASSPDRGVYNSPLHF. J is TRBJ1-6 and V is TRBV9, with 9 bases lining up with TRBD1. Germline V gene lookup returns CDR1 SGDLS and CDR2 YYNGEE. CDR3 length: 16 residues. Trimming removed 4 bases from V and 4 bases from J; junction bases left unmatched: 6.

This chain connects TRBV30 to TRBJ2-7; D is possibly TRBD2 (6 bases). CDR1 and CDR2 from the germline V gene are GTSNPN and SVGIG (reference sequence). V lost 3 bases, J lost 3 bases, and 12 bases lay in between. This CDR3 is built from 13 residues. The CDR3 DNA reads as TGTGCCTGGAGCGGAGGGACTGTCTACGAGCAGTACTTC. Its translation: CAWSGGTVYEQYF.

V usage is TRBV10-3 and J usage is TRBJ1-1, with D tentatively TRBD1 (5 bases). This CDR3 has 15 residues. Trimming stripped 6 bases from V and 2 bases from J, with 16 bases between. Germline CDR1 reads ENHRY; CDR2 reads SYGVKD. The CDR3 reads CAISGGEGRNTEAFF. The CDR3 DNA is TGTGCCATCAGCGGTGGTGAGGGGCGAAACACTGAAGCTTTCTTT.

This clone was observed a few times. J is TRBJ1-2 and V is TRBV29-1; D perhaps matches TRBD1 (6 bases). Germline values: CDR1 SQVTM, CDR2 ANQGSEA. The CDR3 has 16 amino acids. Trimming pared 0 bases from V and 4 bases from J, leaving 18 bases between. The CDR3 here is CSVEEGLQGGSYGYTF. The CDR3 DNA reads TGCAGCGTTGAAGAAGGGCTACAGGGAGGTTCCTATGGCTACACCTTC.

The gene calls are TRBV19 and TRBJ2-5; the D gene could be TRBD1 or TRBD2 (5 bases each). The assigned J gene may be wrong: the sequence end matches TRBJ2-7 better. The V gene's germline CDR1 is LNHDA and CDR2 SQIVND (reference sequence). The CDR3 spans 14 residues. The CDR3 DNA follows: TGTGCCAGTAGTCCGCAGGGCGGGTCCTACGAGCAGTACTTC. This gives the protein CASSPQGGSYEQYF.

This chain connects TRBV7-6 to TRBJ2-3; 8 nucleotides agree with TRBD2. Germline CDR1 is SGHVS and CDR2 is FNYEAQ. The CDR3 is 18 residues long. V was clipped by 1 base and J by 1 base; unmatched bases: 10. The CDR3 protein is CASSLGGWSSGGTDTQYF. The CDR3 DNA reads TGTGCCAGCAGCTTAGGGGGGTGGAGTAGCGGGGGCACAGATACGCAGTATTTT. The full variable domain, rest sourced from reference TRBV7-6 and TRBJ2-3, is GAGVSQSPRYKVTKRGQDVALRCDPISGHVSLYWYRQALGQGPEFLTYFNYEAQQDKSGLPNDRFSAERPEGSISTLTIQRTEQRDSAMYRCASSLGGWSSGGTDTQYFGPGTRLTVL.

V gene TRBV6-6 combines with J gene TRBJ1-4; the D gene is possibly TRBD1 (6 bases). V shed 6 bases and J shed 4 bases, with 12 bases lying between them. Germline loops: CDR1 MNHNY, CDR2 SVGAGI (reference sequence). The CDR3 is 14 amino acids. The CDR3 is CASSRGEINEKLFF. The CDR3 DNA reads as TGTGCCAGCAGCAGGGGAGAAATTAATGAAAAACTGTTTTTT.

CDR3 bases: TGTGCCAGCAGCCCCGCGCCGGCCTACGAGCAGTACTTC. As protein: CASSPAPAYEQYF. The rearrangement uses TRBV13 and TRBJ2-7; D is uncertain. This CDR3 contains 13 residues. The V gene lost 5 bases and the J gene lost 2 bases, with 10 bases spanning the gap. In germline, CDR1 is PRHDT, CDR2 FYEKMQ (reference sequence).

V and J are TRBV9 and TRBJ2-6; D ambiguous. V lost 4 bases and J lost 7, with 18 bases in between. Looked up from germline, CDR1 is SGDLS and CDR2 is YYNGEE. This CDR3 has 16 amino acids. This CDR3 is CASSFPRDNVANVLTF. As DNA, the CDR3 is TGTGCCAGCAGCTTTCCCCGCGACAACGTAGCCAACGTCCTGACTTTC.

The chain employs TRBV9 and TRBJ2-7, with 9 bases matching TRBD2. J gave up 4 bases and V 3 bases, and 14 bases lay outside the gene matches. This CDR3 spans 17 amino acids. CDR1 and CDR2 (germline): SGDLS, YYNGEE. The CDR3 sequence: CASSDEPGLAGPYEQYF. Written as DNA, the CDR3 is TGTGCCAGCAGCGACGAACCGGGACTAGCTGGTCCTTACGAGCAGTACTTC.

The chain couples TRBV4-1 to TRBJ2-7; 15 bases map to TRBD2. Germline V gene sequence: CDR1 MGHRA, CDR2 YSYEKL. V shed 2 bases, J shed 1 base, and the junction held 15 bases outside the gene matches. This CDR3 has 21 amino acids. This CDR3 is CASSQMAGTSGRSHISYEQYF. In nucleotides, the CDR3 is TGCGCCAGCAGCCAAATGGCGGGGACTAGCGGGAGGTCACACATTTCCTACGAGCAGTACTTC.

This clone was picked up one time. The gene calls are TRBV27 and TRBJ2-7; 7 nucleotides line up with TRBD1. The germline CDR1 and CDR2 sequences are MNHEY and SMNVEV (reference sequence). The ends lost 5 bases at V and 4 bases at J; junction bases unmatched: 11. This CDR3 spans 15 amino acids. This CDR3 reads CASSPTGSHSYEQYF. The CDR3 nucleotides are TGTGCCAGCAGTCCGACAGGGTCCCATTCTTACGAGCAGTACTTC.

This clone was seen a single time. The chain combines TRBV4-1 with TRBJ1-4, with a weak D call TRBD1 (5 bases). CDR3 size: 17 residues. CDR1 and CDR2 (germline): MGHRA, YSYEKL. With 0 bases removed from V and 4 bases from J, the gap between germline ends came to 15 bases. This CDR3 is CASSQDPLTVGNEKLFF. The DNA of the CDR3 is TGCGCCAGCAGCCAAGATCCGCTGACAGTGGGTAATGAAAAACTGTTTTTT.

The rearrangement joins TRBV19 to TRBJ1-5; 7 nucleotides agree with TRBD1. CDR1 is LNHDA and CDR2 is SQIVND in the germline V gene (reference sequence). The CDR3 runs to 15 residues. The V and J ends lost 7 bases and 6 bases, in that order; junction bases with no gene match: 12. The CDR3 loop reads CASTTRATGSQPQHF. The CDR3 DNA follows: TGTGCCAGTACCACCCGGGCGACAGGGAGTCAGCCCCAGCATTTT. The complete variable domain, with remaining parts taken from reference TRBV19 and TRBJ1-5, reads DGGITQSPKYLFRKEGQNVTLSCEQNLNHDAMYWYRQDPGQGLRLIYYSQIVNDFQKGDIAEGYSVSREKKESFPLTVTSAQKNPTAFYLCASTTRATGSQPQHFGDGTRLSIL.

The V call is TRBV7-6, the J call TRBJ2-5, with 9 bases matching TRBD2. In germline, CDR1 is SGHVS, CDR2 FNYEAQ. The CDR3 totals 15 residues. The junction had 11 bases not matched to a gene; V was cut back by 3 bases and J by 9 bases. For the CDR3, the DNA is TGTGCCAGCAGCTTGGGACTAGCCCGAAGTCATCCCCAGTACTTC. Protein product: CASSLGLARSHPQYF.

The chain joins TRBV15 to TRBJ1-2; D remains unclear. The germline gives CDR1 LNHNV, CDR2 YYDKDF (reference sequence). This CDR3 has 16 residues. The germline V and J ends were trimmed by 2 bases and 0 bases, with 13 bases remaining between them. The CDR3 loop reads CATSRRRDLPNYGYTF. The CDR3 bases are TGTGCCACCAGCAGACGACGGGATCTTCCTAACTATGGCTACACCTTC. The complete variable domain, with remaining parts taken from reference TRBV15 and TRBJ1-2, reads DAMVIQNPRYQVTQFGKPVTLSCSQTLNHNVMYWYQQKSSQAPKLLFHYYDKDFNNEADTPDNFQSRRPNTSFCFLDIRSPGLGDTAMYLCATSRRRDLPNYGYTFGSGTRLTVV.

The chain employs TRBV19 and TRBJ1-2; the D is unclear. The CDR3 loop spans 15 amino acids. The V gene's germline CDR1 is LNHDA and CDR2 SQIVND (reference sequence). The V end was cut by 3 bases, the J end by 2 bases, with 13 bases between. CDR3 bases: TGTGCCAGTAGTATTACCGGCAGTGTGAACTATGGCTACACCTTC. Amino acids: CASSITGSVNYGYTF.

The chain uses TRBV9 and TRBJ2-7, with 11 nucleotides matching TRBD2. Germline CDR1 and CDR2: SGDLS and YYNGEE. V shed 3 bases and J 0 bases; nucleotides not matched to a gene: 8. CDR3 length: 17 amino acids. The CDR3 is CASSETPLAGGSYEQYF. The DNA for the CDR3 is TGTGCCAGCAGCGAGACGCCCCTAGCGGGGGGCTCCTACGAGCAGTACTTC. The full variable domain, its missing parts supplied by reference TRBV9 and TRBJ2-7, is DSGVTQTPKHLITATGQRVTLRCSPRSGDLSVYWYQQSLDQGLQFLIQYYNGEERAKGNILERFSAQQFPDLHSELNLSSLELGDSALYFCASSETPLAGGSYEQYFGPGTRLTVT.

The chain combines TRBV15 with TRBJ2-6; D gene ambiguous. The germline V gene encodes CDR1 LNHNV and CDR2 YYDKDF (reference sequence). With 3 bases removed from V and 1 base from J, the gap between germline ends came to 7 bases. The CDR3 contains 15 residues. This CDR3 is CATSSYGSGANVLTF. The DNA of the CDR3 is TGTGCCACCAGCAGCTATGGTTCTGGGGCCAACGTCCTGACTTTC. Supplemented by reference TRBV15 and TRBJ2-6, the full variable domain reads DAMVIQNPRYQVTQFGKPVTLSCSQTLNHNVMYWYQQKSSQAPKLLFHYYDKDFNNEADTPDNFQSRRPNTSFCFLDIRSPGLGDTAMYLCATSSYGSGANVLTFGAGSRLTVL.